These T cell receptor beta chains were read from a single sample in a study of human T cells and chemical hapten exposure. A single record per CDR3 protein comes from TCRdb applying MiXCR to the RACE reads. The sample contains 60,000 to 80,000 distinct CDR3 sequences, around 7% of which appear only once. The specimen was whole blood, collected in connection with sensitization to the hapten diphenylcyclopropenone (DPC). The receptors here all came from a woman in her 30s with alopecia areata. Some clones in this sample may be carry-over from other donors' samples. Each CDR3 is given with its conserved first and last residue. The order of the fields is V gene, J gene, CDR3 protein.

TRBV14	TRBJ2-7	CASSQRIEGGGFLREQYF
TRBV11-2	TRBJ1-2	CASSLDGNYGYTF
TRBV5-5	TRBJ2-3	CASSFNNRALSTDTQYF
TRBV5-6	TRBJ1-4	CASSSPPAAKLFF
TRBV7-3	TRBJ2-3	CASSLTGLAGEHTQYF
TRBV27	TRBJ1-6	CASSLTGQVHNSPLHF
TRBV7-2	TRBJ2-1	CASSLDLAGGYNEQFF
TRBV20-1	TRBJ1-2	CSARNTNYGYTF
TRBV5-6	TRBJ2-1	CASSLFGTGSYNEQFF
TRBV7-2	TRBJ2-7	CASSAGTASYEQYF
TRBV4-1	TRBJ1-4	CASSQDLRRAANEKLFF
TRBV6-5	TRBJ2-7	CASSYSRDSSYEQYF
TRBV15	TRBJ1-2	CATSRDRAGGYGYTF
TRBV12-3/TRBV12-4	TRBJ1-6	CASSPQGSSPLHF
TRBV2	TRBJ2-1	CASSGVGGRSVEQFF